The count of the clone carrying this T cell receptor beta chain is one. Its antigen is as yet unknown. The V end lost 2 bases, the J end lost 7 bases, and 15 bases lay between the germline ends. Germline V gene data show CDR1 as WNHNN and CDR2 as SYGVQD (reference sequence). The CDR3 spans 14 residues. Original handling: ImmunoSEQ sequences covered only the junction and lacked quality scores; filtering therefore differed. TCRdb's table, derived via immunoSEQ multiplex PCR, lists solely in-frame clones and lacks some. V and J calls and clone size are copied from that table; D and trimming were computed from the DNA. The table lists over a million clones, roughly 98.5% of them singletons. The record originates from a study of shared clonotypes between healthy human individuals. General study results and limits: It was the non-shared clonotypes that had lower generation probabilities than clonotypes shared by all four donors. Naive subsets usually exceeded memory subsets in estimated richness.

Among the donors, all were Caucasian adults who lived in Nashville, Tennessee. V and J are TRBV10-1 and TRBJ2-7; tentatively, D is TRBD1 (5 bases). The sequence was collected from a young man in good health. Sequenced material: naive CD4+ T cells sorted from blood. As for subset: CD45RA+ positively selected. The CDR3 region is CASSERGRSPEQYF. The CDR3 DNA sequence: TGCGCCAGCAGTGAGAGGGGCCGATCCCCTGAGCAGTACTTC.